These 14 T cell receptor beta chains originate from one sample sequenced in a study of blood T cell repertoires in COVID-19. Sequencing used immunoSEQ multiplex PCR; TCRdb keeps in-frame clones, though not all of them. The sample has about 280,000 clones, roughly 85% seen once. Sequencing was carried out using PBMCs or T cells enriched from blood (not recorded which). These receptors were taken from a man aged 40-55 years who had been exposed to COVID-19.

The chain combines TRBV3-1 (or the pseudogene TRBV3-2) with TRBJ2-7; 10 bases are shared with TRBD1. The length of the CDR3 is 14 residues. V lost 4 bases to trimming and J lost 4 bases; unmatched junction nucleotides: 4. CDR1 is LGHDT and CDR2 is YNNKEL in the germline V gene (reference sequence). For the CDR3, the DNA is TGTGCCAGCAGCCGAGACAGGGGGCAATACGAGCAGTACTTC. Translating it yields CASSRDRGQYEQYF.

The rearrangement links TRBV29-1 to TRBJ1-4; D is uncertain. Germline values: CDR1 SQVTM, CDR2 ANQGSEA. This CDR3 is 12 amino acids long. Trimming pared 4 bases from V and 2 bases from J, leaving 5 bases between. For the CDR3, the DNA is TGCAGCGTTGGACTTACTAATGAAAAACTGTTTTTT. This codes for CSVGLTNEKLFF.

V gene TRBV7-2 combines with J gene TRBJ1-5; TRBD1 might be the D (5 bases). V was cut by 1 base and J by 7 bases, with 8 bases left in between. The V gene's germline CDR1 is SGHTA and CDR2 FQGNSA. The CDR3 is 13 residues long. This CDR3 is CASSLERGQPQHF. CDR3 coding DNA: TGTGCCAGCAGCTTAGAGCGGGGCCAGCCCCAGCATTTT.

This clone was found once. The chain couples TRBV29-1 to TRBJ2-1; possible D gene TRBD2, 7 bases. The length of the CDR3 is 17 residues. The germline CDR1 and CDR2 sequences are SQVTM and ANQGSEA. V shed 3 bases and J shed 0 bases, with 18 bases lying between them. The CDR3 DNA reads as TGCAGCGTTGAGGGTTACGGGGGGCAGAGCTCCTACAATGAGCAGTTCTTC. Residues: CSVEGYGGQSSYNEQFF.

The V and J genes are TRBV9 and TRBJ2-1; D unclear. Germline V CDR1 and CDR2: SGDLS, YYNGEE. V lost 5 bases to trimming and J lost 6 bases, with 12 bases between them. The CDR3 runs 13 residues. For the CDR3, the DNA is TGTGCCAGCAGTCTAGTAGTCGGCAATGAGCAGTTCTTC. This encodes CASSLVVGNEQFF.

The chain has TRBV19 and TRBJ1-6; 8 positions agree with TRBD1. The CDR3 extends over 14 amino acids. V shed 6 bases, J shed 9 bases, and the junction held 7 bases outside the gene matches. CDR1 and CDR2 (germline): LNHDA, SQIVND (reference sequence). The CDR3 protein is CASRTGTGFSPLHF. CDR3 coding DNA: TGTGCCAGTAGGACCGGGACAGGCTTTTCACCCCTCCACTTT.

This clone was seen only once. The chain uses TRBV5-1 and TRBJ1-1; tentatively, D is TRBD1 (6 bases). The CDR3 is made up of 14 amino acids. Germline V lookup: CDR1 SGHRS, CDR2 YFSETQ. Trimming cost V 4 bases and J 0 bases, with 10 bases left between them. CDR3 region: CASSQQGMNTEAFF. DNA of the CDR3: TGCGCCAGCAGCCAACAGGGAATGAACACTGAAGCTTTCTTT.

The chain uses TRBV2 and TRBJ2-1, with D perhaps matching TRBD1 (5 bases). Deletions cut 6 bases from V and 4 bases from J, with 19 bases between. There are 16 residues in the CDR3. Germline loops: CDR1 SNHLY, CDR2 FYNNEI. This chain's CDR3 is CASSQVDRSPYNEQFF. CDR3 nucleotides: TGTGCCAGCAGCCAAGTCGACAGAAGCCCATACAATGAGCAGTTCTTC. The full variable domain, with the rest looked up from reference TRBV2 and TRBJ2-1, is EPEVTQTPSHQVTQMGQEVILRCVPISNHLYFYWYRQILGQKVEFLVSFYNNEISEKSEIFDDQFSVERPDGSNFTLKIRSTKLEDSAMYFCASSQVDRSPYNEQFFGPGTRLTVL.

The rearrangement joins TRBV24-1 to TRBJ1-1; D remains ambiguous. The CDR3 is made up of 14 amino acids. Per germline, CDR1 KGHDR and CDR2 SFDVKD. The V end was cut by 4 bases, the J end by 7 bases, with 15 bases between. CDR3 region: CATSEGRWTVEAFF. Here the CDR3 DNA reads TGTGCCACCAGTGAGGGGAGATGGACGGTTGAAGCTTTCTTT.

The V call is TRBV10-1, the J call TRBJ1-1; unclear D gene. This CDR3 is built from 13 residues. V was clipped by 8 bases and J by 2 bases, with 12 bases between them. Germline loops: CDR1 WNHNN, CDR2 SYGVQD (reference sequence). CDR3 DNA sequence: TGCGCCAGCCAAACAGATCTTAACACTGAAGCTTTCTTT. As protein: CASQTDLNTEAFF.

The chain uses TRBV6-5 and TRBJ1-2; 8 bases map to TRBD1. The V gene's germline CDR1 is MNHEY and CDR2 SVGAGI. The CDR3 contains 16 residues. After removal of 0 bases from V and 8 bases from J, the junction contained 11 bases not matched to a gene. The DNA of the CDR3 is TGTGCCAGCAGTTACTCCCAAGGGACAGGAACTGAAGGCTACACCTTC. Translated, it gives CASSYSQGTGTEGYTF.

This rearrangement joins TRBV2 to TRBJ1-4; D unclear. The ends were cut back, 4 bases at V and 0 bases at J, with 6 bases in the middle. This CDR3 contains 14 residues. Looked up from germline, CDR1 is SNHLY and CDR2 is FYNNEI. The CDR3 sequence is CASSVATTNEKLFF. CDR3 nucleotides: TGTGCCAGCAGTGTAGCTACAACTAATGAAAAACTGTTTTTT.

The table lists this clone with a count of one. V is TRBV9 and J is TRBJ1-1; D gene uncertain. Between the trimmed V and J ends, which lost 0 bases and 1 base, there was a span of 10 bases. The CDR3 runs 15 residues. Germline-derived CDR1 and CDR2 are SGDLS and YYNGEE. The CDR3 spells CASSVDGGWNTEAFF. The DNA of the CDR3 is TGTGCCAGCAGCGTAGATGGCGGTTGGAACACTGAAGCTTTCTTT. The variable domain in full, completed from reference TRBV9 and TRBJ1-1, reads DSGVTQTPKHLITATGQRVTLRCSPRSGDLSVYWYQQSLDQGLQFLIQYYNGEERAKGNILERFSAQQFPDLHSELNLSSLELGDSALYFCASSVDGGWNTEAFFGQGTRLTVV.

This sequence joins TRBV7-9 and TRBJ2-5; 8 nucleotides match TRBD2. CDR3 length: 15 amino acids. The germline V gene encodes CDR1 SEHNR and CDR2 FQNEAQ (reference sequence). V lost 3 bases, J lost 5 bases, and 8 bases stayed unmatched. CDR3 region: CASSFLSGSSETQYF. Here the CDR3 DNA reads TGTGCCAGCAGCTTTTTGAGCGGGAGTAGTGAGACCCAGTACTTC.